The rows below give T cell receptor beta chains drawn from one sample of a study of blood T cell repertoires in COVID-19. Using immunoSEQ multiplex PCR, the repertoire was profiled, and TCRdb retains in-frame clones only, with some absent. Of 80,000 or so clones listed, approximately 80% were seen once; the top ten hold under 45%. Sequenced sample: peripheral blood. The receptor set was obtained from a woman aged 70-85 years with acute or convalescent COVID-19. Both conserved end residues are part of each CDR3. Fields, in order: clone size, V gene, CDR3 length, J gene, D gene, CDR3 protein, CDR3 DNA. A D gene is named only where the DNA matches it firmly. A row's size may be missing; if present it is once, few, many or a size class.

NA,TRBV7-3,13,TRBJ1-1,TRBD1,CASGQGSNTEAFF,TGTGCCAGCGGACAGGGATCCAACACTGAAGCTTTCTTT
few,TRBV3-1/TRBV3-2,14,TRBJ2-7,TRBD1,CASSQMTGGGEQYF,TGTGCCAGCAGCCAAATGACAGGGGGGGGAGAGCAGTACTTC
few,TRBV5-1,13,TRBJ1-1,NA,CASGPVVGTEAFF,TGCGCCAGCGGGCCAGTGGTCGGCACTGAAGCTTTCTTT
NA,TRBV2,16,TRBJ2-2,TRBD2,CASKVSSGRLTGELFF,TGTGCCAGCAAAGTTTCTAGCGGGAGGCTCACCGGGGAGCTGTTTTTT
NA,TRBV7-9,15,TRBJ1-1,NA,CASSLSGGPDTEAFF,TGTGCCAGCAGCTTATCGGGAGGGCCTGACACTGAAGCTTTCTTT
NA,TRBV25-1,17,TRBJ2-3,TRBD2,CASSAGDSGRARDTQYF,TGTGCCAGCAGTGCGGGGGATAGCGGGAGGGCCAGAGATACGCAGTATTTT
NA,TRBV5-5,14,TRBJ1-1,NA,CASSLGRGGTEAFF,TGTGCCAGCAGCTTGGGCAGGGGCGGGACTGAAGCTTTCTTT
NA,TRBV11-3,15,TRBJ1-1,NA,CASSLGFLGENEAFF,TGTGCCAGCAGCTTAGGATTCCTCGGGGAGAATGAAGCTTTCTTT
NA,TRBV28,14,TRBJ1-3,NA,CASSFGGSGNTIYF,TGTGCCAGCAGTTTTGGGGGCAGTGGAAACACCATATATTTT
once,TRBV5-1,14,TRBJ1-6,NA,CASSWADRGSPLHF,TGCGCCAGCAGCTGGGCTGATCGGGGTTCACCCCTCCACTTT
NA,TRBV7-9,16,TRBJ2-1,TRBD2,CASSLGIGTSVNEQFF,TGTGCCAGCAGCTTAGGTATAGGGACTAGCGTCAATGAGCAGTTCTTC
NA,TRBV30,13,TRBJ1-1,NA,CAWNRNGGTEAFF,TGTGCCTGGAACCGAAATGGCGGCACTGAAGCTTTCTTT
once,TRBV2,14,TRBJ2-5,NA,CASSPIQYQETQYF,TGTGCCAGCAGTCCCATCCAGTACCAAGAGACCCAGTACTTC
NA,TRBV15,16,TRBJ2-1,TRBD2,CATSRGGGLADNEQFF,TGTGCCACCAGCAGAGGGGGAGGACTAGCTGACAATGAGCAGTTCTTC
NA,TRBV7-2,17,TRBJ2-2,TRBD2,CASSLTSGRGGAGELFF,TGTGCCAGCAGCTTGACTAGCGGGAGAGGTGGGGCCGGGGAGCTGTTTTTT
NA,TRBV7-8,15,TRBJ2-7,NA,CASSFRAGPSYEQYF,TGTGCCAGCAGCTTCAGGGCAGGGCCATCCTACGAGCAGTACTTC
NA,TRBV2,14,TRBJ2-2,NA,CASSWGSGTGELFF,TGTGCCAGCAGTTGGGGAAGCGGCACCGGGGAGCTGTTTTTT
NA,TRBV5-1,15,TRBJ2-6,NA,CASSLTVPGANVLTF,TGCGCCAGCAGCCTGACAGTTCCTGGGGCCAACGTCCTGACTTTC
NA,TRBV29-1,13,TRBJ1-2,TRBD1,CSVSGTGGYGYTF,TGCAGCGTCTCCGGGACAGGGGGCTATGGCTACACCTTC
NA,TRBV5-6,13,TRBJ2-1,NA,CASSLGRRGEQFF,TGTGCCAGCAGCTTGGGGAGACGTGGGGAGCAGTTCTTC
NA,TRBV20-1,11,TRBJ2-5,NA,CSARLQETQYF,TGCAGTGCGCGCCTTCAAGAGACCCAGTACTTC
NA,TRBV5-4,13,TRBJ1-1,NA,CASSFPLNTEAFF,TGTGCCAGCAGCTTCCCTTTGAACACTGAAGCTTTCTTT
NA,TRBV5-1,15,TRBJ2-3,TRBD1,CASSPGTASTDTQYF,TGCGCCAGCAGCCCGGGGACAGCGTCCACAGATACGCAGTATTTT
NA,TRBV3-1/TRBV3-2,17,TRBJ2-4,TRBD1,CASSQSGTGRAKNIQYF,TGTGCCAGCAGCCAATCCGGGACAGGGCGAGCCAAAAACATTCAGTACTTC
NA,TRBV5-6,15,TRBJ2-5,TRBD1,CASSWGQDPRETQYF,TGTGCCAGCAGCTGGGGACAGGACCCCCGGGAGACCCAGTACTTC
NA,TRBV7-9,14,TRBJ1-2,NA,CASSFRERSSGYTF,TGTGCCAGCAGCTTCAGGGAAAGGTCTTCCGGCTACACCTTC
NA,TRBV30,14,TRBJ1-3,NA,CAWDSSFSGNTIYF,TGTGCCTGGGACAGTTCTTTCTCTGGAAACACCATATATTTT
NA,TRBV7-8,14,TRBJ1-6,NA,CASSLGQAQSPLHF,TGTGCCAGCAGCTTAGGACAGGCTCAATCACCCCTCCACTTT
NA,TRBV5-1,17,TRBJ2-3,TRBD2,CASSSGSSGRVTDTQYF,TGCGCCAGCAGCTCGGGGTCCAGCGGGAGAGTCACAGATACGCAGTATTTT